Here is one T cell receptor (beta chain) with its context. Original analysis: Amplification of reference gene primers provided the estimated nucleated cell counts. This table comes from immunoSEQ multiplex PCR, and its TCRdb copy is limited to in-frame clones, with some not included. The DNA was the basis for D and trimming; V, J and clone size are from that table. The sample includes 400,000 to 500,000 clones, roughly 90% of them seen just once. This sample stems from a study of blood T cell repertoires in COVID-19. Across the whole study: The analysed material was cDNA or gDNA that came from T cells, B-cell-depleted T cells, or PBMCs.

Self-reported history from a screening survey and questionnaire set each donor's cohort. Up to 2 weeks before entering the study, exposed participants had met a COVID-19 case. Specimen: PBMCs or T cells enriched from blood (not recorded which). This sequence was found in a woman younger than 35 who had been exposed to COVID-19.

The CDR3 loop reads CATSEGQGRIGRETQYF. The CDR3 DNA reads TGTGCCACCAGTGAAGGTCAGGGGAGAATAGGTAGAGAGACCCAGTACTTC. The chain is built from TRBV24-1 and TRBJ2-5; D is perhaps TRBD1 (6 bases). CDR1 and CDR2 from the germline V gene are KGHDR and SFDVKD. Trimming cost V 4 bases and J 4 bases, with 21 bases left between them. CDR3 length: 17 residues.